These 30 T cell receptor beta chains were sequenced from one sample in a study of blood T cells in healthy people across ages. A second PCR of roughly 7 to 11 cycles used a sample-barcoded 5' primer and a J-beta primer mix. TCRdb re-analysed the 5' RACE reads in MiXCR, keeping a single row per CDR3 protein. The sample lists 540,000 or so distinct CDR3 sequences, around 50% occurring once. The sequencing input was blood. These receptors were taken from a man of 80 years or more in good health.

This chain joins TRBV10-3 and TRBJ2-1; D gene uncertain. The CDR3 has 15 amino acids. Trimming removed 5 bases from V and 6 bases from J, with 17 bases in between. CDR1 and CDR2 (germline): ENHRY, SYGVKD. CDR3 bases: TGTGCCATCAGTATCGGGCTACTACAAACCAATGAGCAGTTCTTC. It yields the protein CAISIGLLQTNEQFF.

CDR3 residues: CASSLLAGGGTGELFF. The CDR3 nucleotides are TGTGCCAGCAGCTTGCTGGCGGGCGGTGGCACCGGGGAGCTGTTTTTT. V gene TRBV7-2 combines with J gene TRBJ2-2; the D gene is possibly TRBD2 (5 bases). The CDR3 has 16 amino acids. The germline V gene has CDR1 SGHTA and CDR2 FQGNSA. The germline V and J ends were trimmed by 3 bases and 4 bases, with 15 bases remaining between them.

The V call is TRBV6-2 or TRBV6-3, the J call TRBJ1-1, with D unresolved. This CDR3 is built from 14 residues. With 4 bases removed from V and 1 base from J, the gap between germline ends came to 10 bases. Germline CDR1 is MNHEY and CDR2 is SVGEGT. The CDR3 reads CASSFITGNTEAFF. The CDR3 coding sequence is TGTGCCAGCAGTTTCATTACGGGGAACACTGAAGCTTTCTTT.

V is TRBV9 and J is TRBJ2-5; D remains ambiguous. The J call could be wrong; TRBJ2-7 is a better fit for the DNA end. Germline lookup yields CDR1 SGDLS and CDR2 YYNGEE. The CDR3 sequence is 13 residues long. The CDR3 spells CASSVGPAGEQYF. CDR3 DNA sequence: TGTGCCAGCAGCGTTGGACCAGCTGGCGAGCAGTACTTC.

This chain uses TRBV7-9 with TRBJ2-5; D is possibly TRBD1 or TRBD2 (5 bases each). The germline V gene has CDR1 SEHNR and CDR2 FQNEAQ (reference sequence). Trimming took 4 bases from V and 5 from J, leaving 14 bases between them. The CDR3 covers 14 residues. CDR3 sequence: CASSSSNWGETQYF. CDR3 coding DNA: TGTGCCAGCAGCTCATCCAACTGGGGGGAGACCCAGTACTTC.

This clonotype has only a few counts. The CDR3, as DNA: TGTGCCAGCAGCCCCGACAGGCGCTACGAGCAGTACTTC. It translates to CASSPDRRYEQYF. The chain has TRBV7-2 and TRBJ2-7; perhaps TRBD1 as D (6 bases). CDR1 and CDR2 (germline): SGHTA, FQGNSA. The CDR3 covers 13 residues. V lost 5 bases and J lost 3, with 11 bases in between.

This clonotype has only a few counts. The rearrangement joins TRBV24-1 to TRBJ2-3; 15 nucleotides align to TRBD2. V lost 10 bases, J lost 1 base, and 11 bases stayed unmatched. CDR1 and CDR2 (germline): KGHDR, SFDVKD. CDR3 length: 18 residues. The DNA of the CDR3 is TGTGCCACGTCGAGACCGGGACTAGCGGGAGGTGGCACAGATACGCAGTATTTT. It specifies CATSRPGLAGGGTDTQYF.

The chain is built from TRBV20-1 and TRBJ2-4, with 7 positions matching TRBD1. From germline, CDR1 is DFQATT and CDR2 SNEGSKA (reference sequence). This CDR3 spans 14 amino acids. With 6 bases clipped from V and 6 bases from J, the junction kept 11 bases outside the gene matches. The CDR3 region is CSAIRDSSTNIQYF. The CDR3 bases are TGCAGTGCCATCCGGGACAGTAGTACAAACATTCAGTACTTC.

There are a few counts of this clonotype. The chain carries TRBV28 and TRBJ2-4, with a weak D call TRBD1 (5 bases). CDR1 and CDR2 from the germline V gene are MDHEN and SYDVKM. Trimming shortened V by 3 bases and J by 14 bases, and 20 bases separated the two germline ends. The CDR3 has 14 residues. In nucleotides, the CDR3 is TGTGCCAGCAGTTTTGGCACCCTAAAAGGGGCTGAGTACTTC. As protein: CASSFGTLKGAEYF.

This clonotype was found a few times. CDR3 nucleotide sequence: TGTGCCAGCAGTCAAGGGTGGACCCACAATGAGCAGTTCTTC. It codes for CASSQGWTHNEQFF. The chain is built from TRBV12-3 or TRBV12-4 and TRBJ2-1; D gene uncertain. CDR3 length equals 14 residues. Trimming stripped 5 bases from V and 5 bases from J, with 13 bases between.

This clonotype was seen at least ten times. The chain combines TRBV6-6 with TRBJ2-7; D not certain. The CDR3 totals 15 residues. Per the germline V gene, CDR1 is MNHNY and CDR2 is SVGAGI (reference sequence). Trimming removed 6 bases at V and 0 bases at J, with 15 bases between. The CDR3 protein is CASRGGQRGSYEQYF. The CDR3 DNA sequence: TGTGCCAGCAGGGGTGGTCAGCGCGGCTCCTACGAGCAGTACTTC.

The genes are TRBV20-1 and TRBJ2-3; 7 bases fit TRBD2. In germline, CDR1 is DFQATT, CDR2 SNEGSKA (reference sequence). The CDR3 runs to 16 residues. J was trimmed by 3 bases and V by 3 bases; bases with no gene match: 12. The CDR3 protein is CSARPTQGGVTDTQYF. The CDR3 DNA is TGCAGTGCTAGGCCCACCCAGGGAGGGGTGACAGATACGCAGTATTTT.

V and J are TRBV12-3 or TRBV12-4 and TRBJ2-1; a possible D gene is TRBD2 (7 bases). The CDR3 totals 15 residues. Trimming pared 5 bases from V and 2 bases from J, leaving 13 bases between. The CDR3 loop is CASSPWRGPYNEQFF. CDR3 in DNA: TGTGCCAGCAGTCCTTGGCGGGGGCCCTACAATGAGCAGTTCTTC.

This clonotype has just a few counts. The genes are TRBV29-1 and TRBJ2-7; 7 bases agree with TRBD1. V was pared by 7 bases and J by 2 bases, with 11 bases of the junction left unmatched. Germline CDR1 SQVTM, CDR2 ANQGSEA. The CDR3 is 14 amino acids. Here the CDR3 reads CSAAGQASAYEQYF. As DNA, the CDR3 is TGCAGCGCGGCCGGACAGGCTTCTGCCTACGAGCAGTACTTC.

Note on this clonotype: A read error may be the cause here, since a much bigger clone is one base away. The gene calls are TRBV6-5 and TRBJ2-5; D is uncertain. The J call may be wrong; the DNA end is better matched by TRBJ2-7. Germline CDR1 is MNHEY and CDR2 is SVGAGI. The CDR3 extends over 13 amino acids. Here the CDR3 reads CASRDPSEPEQYF. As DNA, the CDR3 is TGTGCCAGCAGGGACCCCTCGGAGCCCGAGCAGTACTTC.

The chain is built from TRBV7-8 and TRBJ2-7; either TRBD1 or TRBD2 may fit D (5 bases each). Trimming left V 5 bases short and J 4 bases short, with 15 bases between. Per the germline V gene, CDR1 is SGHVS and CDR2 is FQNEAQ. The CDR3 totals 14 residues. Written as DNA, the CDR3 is TGTGCCAGCAGCATGCTAGCCCAGGGATACGAGCAGTACTTC. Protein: CASSMLAQGYEQYF.

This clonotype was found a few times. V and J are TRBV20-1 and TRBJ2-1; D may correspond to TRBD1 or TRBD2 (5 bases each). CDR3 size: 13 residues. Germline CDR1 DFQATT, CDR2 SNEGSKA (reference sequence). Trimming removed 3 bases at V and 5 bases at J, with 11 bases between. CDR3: CSASRDRDNEQFF. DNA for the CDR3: TGCAGTGCTAGCCGGGACCGTGACAATGAGCAGTTCTTC.

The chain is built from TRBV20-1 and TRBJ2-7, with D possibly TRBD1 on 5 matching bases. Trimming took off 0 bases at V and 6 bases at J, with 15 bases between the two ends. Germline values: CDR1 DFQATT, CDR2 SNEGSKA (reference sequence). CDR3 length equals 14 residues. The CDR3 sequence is CSARDPGQGSEQYF. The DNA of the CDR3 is TGCAGTGCTAGAGATCCCGGCCAGGGTAGCGAGCAGTACTTC.

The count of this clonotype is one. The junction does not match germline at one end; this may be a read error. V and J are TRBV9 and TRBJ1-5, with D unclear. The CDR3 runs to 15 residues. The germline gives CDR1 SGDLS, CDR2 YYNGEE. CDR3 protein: CAGSVAGSPNQPQHF. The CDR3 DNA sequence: TGTGCCGGCAGCGTAGCGGGCAGCCCCAATCAGCCCCAGCATTTT.

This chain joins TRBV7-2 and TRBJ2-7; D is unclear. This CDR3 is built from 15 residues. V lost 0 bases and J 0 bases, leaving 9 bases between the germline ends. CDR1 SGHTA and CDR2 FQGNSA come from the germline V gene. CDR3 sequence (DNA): TGTGCCAGCAGCTTAGCCCGTTTCGTCTCCTACGAGCAGTACTTC. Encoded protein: CASSLARFVSYEQYF.

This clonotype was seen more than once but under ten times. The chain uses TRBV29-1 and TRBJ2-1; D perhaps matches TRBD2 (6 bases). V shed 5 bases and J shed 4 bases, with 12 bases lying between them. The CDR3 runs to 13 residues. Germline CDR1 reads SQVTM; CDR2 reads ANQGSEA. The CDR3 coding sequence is TGCAGCGTTAGCCTAGCGAGATACAATGAGCAGTTCTTC. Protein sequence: CSVSLARYNEQFF.

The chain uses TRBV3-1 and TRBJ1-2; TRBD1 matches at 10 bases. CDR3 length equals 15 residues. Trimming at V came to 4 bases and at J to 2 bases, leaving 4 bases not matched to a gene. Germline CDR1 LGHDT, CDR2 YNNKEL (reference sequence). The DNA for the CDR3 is TGTGCCAGCAGCCGACAGGGGGCAGAAAACTATGGCTACACCTTC. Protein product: CASSRQGAENYGYTF.

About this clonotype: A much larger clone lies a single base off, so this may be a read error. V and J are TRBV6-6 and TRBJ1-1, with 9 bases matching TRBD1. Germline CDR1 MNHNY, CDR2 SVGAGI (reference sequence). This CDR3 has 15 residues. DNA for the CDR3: TGTGCCAGCAGTCGGCCGGGACAGGGAAAAACTGAAGTTTTCTTT. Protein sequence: CASSRPGQGKTEVFF.

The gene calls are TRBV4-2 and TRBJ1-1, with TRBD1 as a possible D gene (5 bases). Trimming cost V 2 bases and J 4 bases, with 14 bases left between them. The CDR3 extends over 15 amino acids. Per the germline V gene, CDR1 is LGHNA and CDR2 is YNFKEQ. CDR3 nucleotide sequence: TGTGCCAGCAGCCAACCCCCCGGGGGGGGCACTGAAGCTTTCTTT. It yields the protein CASSQPPGGGTEAFF.

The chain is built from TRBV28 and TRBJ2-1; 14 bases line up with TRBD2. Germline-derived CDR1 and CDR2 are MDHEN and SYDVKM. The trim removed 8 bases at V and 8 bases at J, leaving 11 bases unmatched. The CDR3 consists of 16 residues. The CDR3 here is CASGQTSGRAVDEQFF. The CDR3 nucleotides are TGTGCCAGCGGCCAGACTAGCGGGAGGGCCGTGGATGAGCAGTTCTTC. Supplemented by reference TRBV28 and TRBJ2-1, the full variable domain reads DVKVTQSSRYLVKRTGEKVFLECVQDMDHENMFWYRQDPGLGLRLIYFSYDVKMKEKGDIPEGYSVSREKKERFSLILESASTNQTSMYLCASGQTSGRAVDEQFFGPGTRLTVL.

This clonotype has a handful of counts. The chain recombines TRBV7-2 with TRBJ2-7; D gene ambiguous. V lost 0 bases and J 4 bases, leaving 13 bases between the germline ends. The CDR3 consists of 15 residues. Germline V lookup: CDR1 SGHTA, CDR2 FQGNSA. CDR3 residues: CASSLAAGLGYEQYF. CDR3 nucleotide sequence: TGTGCCAGCAGCTTAGCGGCAGGTTTGGGGTACGAGCAGTACTTC.

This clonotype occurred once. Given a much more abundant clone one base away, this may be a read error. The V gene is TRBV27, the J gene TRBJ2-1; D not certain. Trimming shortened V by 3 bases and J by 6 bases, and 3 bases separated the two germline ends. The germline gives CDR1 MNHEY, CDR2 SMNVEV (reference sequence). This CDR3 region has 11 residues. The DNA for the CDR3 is TGTGCCAGCAGTTTCTCCAATGAGCAGTTCTTC. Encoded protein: CASSFSNEQFF.

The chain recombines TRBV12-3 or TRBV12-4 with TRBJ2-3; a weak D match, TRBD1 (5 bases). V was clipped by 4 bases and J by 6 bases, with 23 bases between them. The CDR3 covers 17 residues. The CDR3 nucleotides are TGTGCCAGCAGTTCCCGGACCCTAAGGTTAAAGGGGGATACGCAGTATTTT. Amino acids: CASSSRTLRLKGDTQYF.

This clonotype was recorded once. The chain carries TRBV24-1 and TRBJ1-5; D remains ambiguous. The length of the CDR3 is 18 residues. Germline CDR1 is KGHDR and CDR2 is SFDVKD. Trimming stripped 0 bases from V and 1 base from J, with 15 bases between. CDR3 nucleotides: TGTGCCACCAGTGATTTGGCCACAGCTTCGAAGAGCAATCAGCCCCAGCATTTT. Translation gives CATSDLATASKSNQPQHF.

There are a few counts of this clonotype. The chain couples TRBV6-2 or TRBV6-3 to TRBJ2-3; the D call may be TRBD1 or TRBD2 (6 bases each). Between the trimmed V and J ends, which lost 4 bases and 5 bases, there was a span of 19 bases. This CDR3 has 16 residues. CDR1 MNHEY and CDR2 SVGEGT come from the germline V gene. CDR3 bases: TGTGCCAGCAGTTCAGGGGACTTCCCCTGGGAAGATACGCAGTATTTT. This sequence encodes CASSSGDFPWEDTQYF.